This is a list of T cell receptor beta chains from one sample in a study of PD-L1 blockade in urothelial cancer. Produced via immunoSEQ multiplex PCR; TCRdb's table is partial and in-frame only. The sample lists some 53,000 clones; 77% were seen once. The specimen comprised PBMCs, sampled around atezolizumab (anti-PD-L1) treatment. The receptors were gathered from a man aged 70 or older with urothelial cancer. CDR3s include the opening cysteine and the closing phenylalanine or tryptophan. The order of the fields is J gene, V gene, D gene, clone size, CDR3 DNA, CDR3 protein. A D gene is named only where the DNA matches it firmly. Size values are once, few and many counts, or a class for expanded clones, and some rows have none.

TRBJ1-4 TRBV25-1 TRBD1 NA TGTGCCAGCAGCTCAGGGGGGACTAATGAAAAACTGTTTTTT CASSSGGTNEKLFF
TRBJ2-1 TRBV5-4 NA NA TGTGCCAGCAGCTTGGTCCCTCGGAATGAGCAGTTCTTC CASSLVPRNEQFF
TRBJ1-6 TRBV7-2 TRBD1 NA TGTGCCAGCAGCTTAGTAACAGGGGCGAATTCACCCCTCCACTTT CASSLVTGANSPLHF
TRBJ2-3 TRBV7-2 TRBD2 NA TGTGCCAGCAGCTCCGGACTAGCGGGAGATTGGGGCGCAGATACGCAGTATTTT CASSSGLAGDWGADTQYF
TRBJ1-5 TRBV2 TRBD1 NA TGTGCCAGCAGTGAAGCGCTCGGGACAGCTTATAGCAATCAGCCCCAGCATTTT CASSEALGTAYSNQPQHF
TRBJ2-5 TRBV4-3 NA NA TGCGCCAGCAGCCAAGACAACAGGGTGGGGGAGACCCAGTACTTC CASSQDNRVGETQYF
TRBJ2-3 TRBV10-3 TRBD1 NA TGTGCCATCAGTGAGTCGTGGACAGGGGGCTTGGATACGCAGTATTTT CAISESWTGGLDTQYF
TRBJ1-1 TRBV7-8 NA NA TGTGCCAGCAGCAAGCAGGGGATGTTCGGTGTTCGGCGTTCGGGCACTGAAGCTTTCTTT CASSKQGMFGVRRSGTEAFF
TRBJ2-7 TRBV7-2 NA few TGTGCCAGCAGCGCGCCTGGACTCGCGGGTCTCTACGAGCAGTACTTC CASSAPGLAGLYEQYF
TRBJ2-2 TRBV18 NA NA TGTGCCAGCTCACCAAGGGGTGACACCGGGGAGCTGTTTTTT CASSPRGDTGELFF
TRBJ1-2 TRBV28 TRBD1 NA TGTGCCAGCAGTTTAAGGGGGCGCGGCTACACCTTC CASSLRGRGYTF
TRBJ1-1 TRBV5-8 TRBD1 NA TGTGCCAGCAGCTCCGACCTCGGGACAGGGAACACTGAAGCTTTCTTT CASSSDLGTGNTEAFF
TRBJ1-4 TRBV7-6 NA NA TGTGCCAGCAGCTTAGGGCCCAATGAAAAACTGTTTTTT CASSLGPNEKLFF
TRBJ1-1 TRBV29-1 NA NA TGCAGCGTTGCCGACAGGGAAGCTTTCTTT CSVADREAFF
TRBJ1-1 TRBV5-5 NA NA TGTGCCAGCAGCCGGACGACAGGGAACACTGAAGCTTTCTTT CASSRTTGNTEAFF
TRBJ1-4 TRBV6-1 TRBD1 NA TGTGCCAGCAGTAGGGACAGTGTTTCGGATGAAAAACTGTTTTTT CASSRDSVSDEKLFF
TRBJ2-1 TRBV7-3 TRBD2 NA TGTGCCAGCAGCCGCGGGGGGGCAAGGCTGGATGAGCAGTTCTTC CASSRGGARLDEQFF
TRBJ1-1 TRBV4-1 TRBD1 NA TGCGCCAGCAGCCAAGTTCAAGACCGACAGGGAAGACGGGCTTTCTTT CASSQVQDRQGRRAFF
TRBJ2-1 TRBV14 NA NA TGTGCCAGCAGCCAATTACGCGGCAATGAGCAGTTCTTC CASSQLRGNEQFF
TRBJ1-4 TRBV5-1 NA NA TGCGCCAGCAGCCCTTCCGGGACAATCAATGAAAAACTGTTTTTT CASSPSGTINEKLFF
TRBJ1-1 TRBV7-9 NA NA TGTGCCAGCGGACACCCGAACACTGAAGCTTTCTTT CASGHPNTEAFF
TRBJ1-1 TRBV7-3 TRBD1 medium-sized TGTGCCAGCAGCTCTACAGGGGGCGGAGGCACTGAAGCTTTCTTT CASSSTGGGGTEAFF
TRBJ2-3 TRBV5-1 TRBD1 NA TGCGCCAGCAGCCGAGACAGGGGGCTAGGGGATACGCAGTATTTT CASSRDRGLGDTQYF
TRBJ2-1 TRBV25-1 NA NA TGTGCCAGCAGTAGCAACCGGGGGAATGAGCAGTTCTTC CASSSNRGNEQFF
TRBJ1-5 TRBV2 NA once TGTGCCAGCAGTGGAGGGGGTGAATGGGGTCAGCCCCAGCATTTT CASSGGGEWGQPQHF
TRBJ1-1 TRBV25-1 TRBD1 few TGTGCCAGCATCACCGCAGGGGGGACCACTGAAGCTTTCTTT CASITAGGTTEAFF
TRBJ1-2 TRBV15 NA NA TGTGCCACCAGCAGAGATAAGTCGAGGGACTATGGCTACACCTTC CATSRDKSRDYGYTF
TRBJ1-2 TRBV20-1 TRBD1 NA TGCAGTGTTCGACAGGGGCAAGGCTACACCTTC CSVRQGQGYTF
TRBJ2-5 TRBV5-5 NA NA TGTGCCAGCAGCATCAAAGAGACCCAGTACTTC CASSIKETQYF
TRBJ2-7 TRBV5-1 NA NA TGCGCCAGCAGCCCGGCTAGCACAAACTACGAGCAGTACTTC CASSPASTNYEQYF
TRBJ2-3 TRBV5-5 TRBD1 NA TGTGCCAGCAGCCGTCCTCCCGGGACAGGGAACACAGATACGCAGTATTTT CASSRPPGTGNTDTQYF
TRBJ2-1 TRBV7-3 TRBD1 NA TGTGCCAGCAGCGCGGACAGGGGGAATGAGCAGTTCTTC CASSADRGNEQFF
TRBJ2-5 TRBV15 NA NA TGTGCCACCAGCAGAGATACAGGGCCCATGGAGACCCAGTACTTC CATSRDTGPMETQYF
TRBJ2-2 TRBV19 NA few TGTGCCAGTAGTTGGGCAGCCAACACCGGGGAGCTGTTTTTT CASSWAANTGELFF
TRBJ2-3 TRBV2 TRBD2 once TGTGCCAGCAGTGAAGCGTTAACAGCGGGGAGCACAGATACGCAGTATTTT CASSEALTAGSTDTQYF
TRBJ1-4 TRBV5-5 NA NA TGTGCCAGCAGCGGGGGGGGGAACGGGGAAAAACTGTTTTTT CASSGGGNGEKLFF
TRBJ2-1 TRBV27 TRBD2 NA TGTGCCAGCAGTTCGACGACTAGCGGGAGGGTCTCCTACAATGAGCAGTTCTTC CASSSTTSGRVSYNEQFF
TRBJ2-1 TRBV5-1 TRBD2 NA TGCGCCAGCAGCTTGGCCGGGGGAGGGGAGCATGAGCAGTTCTTC CASSLAGGGEHEQFF
TRBJ2-3 TRBV5-5 NA NA TGTGCCAGCAGCTTGGGCGGCCGCACAGATACGCAGTATTTT CASSLGGRTDTQYF
TRBJ1-2 TRBV19 NA NA TGTGCCAGTAGCCCCAGGGGAACGGGCTATGGCTACACCTTC CASSPRGTGYGYTF
TRBJ2-1 TRBV11-3 NA NA TGTGCCAGCAGCCCCAGGACGGGAGATGAGCAGTTCTTC CASSPRTGDEQFF
TRBJ1-2 TRBV25-1 NA NA TGTGCCAGCAGTGAATCCATAGTCACCCGAACTAACTATGGCTACACCTTC CASSESIVTRTNYGYTF
TRBJ2-6 TRBV28 TRBD1 NA TGTGCCAGCAGTCGATCACAAACAGGGGCGTCTGGGGCCAACGTCCTGACTTTC CASSRSQTGASGANVLTF
TRBJ2-6 TRBV15 NA NA TGTGCCACCAGCCAGGGGGGACTTACACCTGGGGCCAACGTCCTGACTTTC CATSQGGLTPGANVLTF
TRBJ2-7 TRBV7-6 NA NA TGTGCCAGCAGCTTAGGATCGGGATTTTCCTACGAGCAGTACTTC CASSLGSGFSYEQYF
TRBJ1-5 TRBV27 TRBD1 NA TGTGCCAGTTCCAGGGGGACAGGGAGCAATCAGCCCCAGCATTTT CASSRGTGSNQPQHF
TRBJ1-5 TRBV5-6 NA NA TGTGCCAGCAGCCAATCCGGGGGACGTTTCAATCAGCCCCAGCATTTT CASSQSGGRFNQPQHF
TRBJ1-2 TRBV30 TRBD1 once TGTGCCTGGAGTGGACAGGGGAACAGTGAGGGCTATGGCTACACCTTC CAWSGQGNSEGYGYTF
TRBJ2-6 TRBV5-1 NA NA TGCGCCAGCACCTTCCTTTCTGGGGCCAACGTCCTGACTTTC CASTFLSGANVLTF
TRBJ2-1 TRBV7-6 NA NA TGTGCCAGCAGCTTCTTACAGGGCGCGATTGATGAGCAGTTCTTC CASSFLQGAIDEQFF
TRBJ2-5 TRBV28 NA NA TGTGCCAGCAGTCCCGAAGAGACCCAGTACTTC CASSPEETQYF
TRBJ2-5 TRBV15 NA NA TGTGCCACCAGCAGAGAGAGGTTGGAGACCCAGTACTTC CATSRERLETQYF
TRBJ1-5 TRBV19 NA NA TGTGCCAGTACCGTGGGTGGGGGCACTAATCAGCCCCAGCATTTT CASTVGGGTNQPQHF